This entry lists 13 T cell receptor beta chains sequenced from one sample in a study of cytotoxic CD8 clonotypes in ibrutinib-treated CLL. Using immunoSEQ multiplex PCR, the repertoire was profiled, and TCRdb retains in-frame clones only, with some absent. Among tens of thousands of clones listed, about 72% were seen once. Sequences were derived from PBMCs, sampled after 12 months of ibrutinib treatment. The receptors here all came from a human donor with chronic lymphocytic leukemia.

The chain has TRBV11-2 and TRBJ2-3; 12 bases fit TRBD1. The CDR3 runs to 17 residues. Germline V lookup: CDR1 SGHAT, CDR2 FQNNGV. V shed 6 bases, J shed 1 base, and the junction held 8 bases outside the gene matches. CDR3 in amino acids: CASRAGTGGRGTDTQYF. The CDR3 DNA follows: TGTGCCAGCAGAGCCGGGACAGGGGGCAGGGGCACAGATACGCAGTATTTT. Complete variable domain (other parts from reference TRBV11-2 and TRBJ2-3): EAGVAQSPRYKIIEKRQSVAFWCNPISGHATLYWYQQILGQGPKLLIQFQNNGVVDDSQLPKDRFSAERLKGVDSTLKIQPAKLEDSAVYLCASRAGTGGRGTDTQYFGPGTRLTVL.

This clone was counted only a few times. This rearrangement joins TRBV4-2 to TRBJ1-4; D might be TRBD1 (5 bases). The CDR3 is made up of 15 amino acids. CDR1 and CDR2 (germline): LGHNA, YNFKEQ. Trimming removed 0 bases from V and 7 bases from J, with 12 bases in between. CDR3 sequence (DNA): TGTGCCAGCAGCCAAGAGGGCAGGGAAAGTGAAAAACTGTTTTTT. This translates into CASSQEGRESEKLFF.

The CDR3 nucleotides are TGTGCCAGCAGCCCCGGACTAGCGGGAACCGGGGAGCTGTTTTTT. Residues: CASSPGLAGTGELFF. The V gene is TRBV11-3, the J gene TRBJ2-2, with 12 nucleotides matching TRBD2. Germline V lookup: CDR1 SGHNT, CDR2 YENEEA. Trimming cost V 5 bases and J 5 bases; bases outside gene matches: 3. The CDR3 consists of 15 residues.

V is TRBV23-1 and J is TRBJ2-7; D is unresolved. TRBV23-1 is assigned to the ORF class and has an uncertain function. V lost 8 bases to trimming and J lost 3 bases, with 14 bases between them. The length of the CDR3 is 13 residues. CDR3 sequence (DNA): TGCGCCAGCTCACCCCGGGCATACTACGAGCAGTACTTC. As protein: CASSPRAYYEQYF.

This clone has more than one count but fewer than ten. The CDR3 protein is CAWRSGIDNQPQHF. The CDR3 DNA sequence: TGTGCCTGGAGATCCGGGATTGACAATCAGCCCCAGCATTTT. This chain uses TRBV30 with TRBJ1-5; unclear D gene. The V gene lost 3 bases and the J gene lost 3 bases, with 12 bases spanning the gap. Per germline, CDR1 GTSNPN and CDR2 SVGIG (reference sequence). CDR3 length: 14 residues.

The gene calls are TRBV18 and TRBJ2-7; no clear D. Trimming shortened V by 3 bases and J by 5 bases, and 14 bases separated the two germline ends. The CDR3 is 14 residues long. Per germline, CDR1 KGHSH and CDR2 LQKENI. CDR3 protein: CASSPGSRGDEQYF. The DNA for the CDR3 is TGTGCCAGCTCACCTGGCTCACGAGGTGACGAGCAGTACTTC.

The rearrangement links TRBV27 to TRBJ2-1; 7 positions match TRBD2. This CDR3 comprises 16 residues. The V and J ends lost 4 bases and 7 bases, in that order; junction bases with no gene match: 13. Germline CDR1 reads MNHEY; CDR2 reads SMNVEV (reference sequence). CDR3 in DNA: TGTGCCAGCAGTTCTCCTGGGGGAGGGCTGTTTAATGAGCAGTTCTTC. It translates to CASSSPGGGLFNEQFF.

J is TRBJ2-5 and V is TRBV30; D remains ambiguous. The CDR3 spans 13 residues. Germline V gives CDR1 GTSNPN, CDR2 SVGIG (reference sequence). V was cut by 0 bases and J by 5 bases, with 10 bases left in between. CDR3 nucleotides: TGTGCCTGGAGTGTACGGGCTGGGGAGACCCAGTACTTC. It translates to CAWSVRAGETQYF.

The chain couples TRBV6-1 to TRBJ2-6; D gene unclear. CDR3 size: 14 residues. V was cut by 7 bases and J by 0 bases, with 7 bases left in between. Germline V gene sequence: CDR1 MNHNS, CDR2 SASEGT. CDR3 DNA: TGTGCCAGCACCACCCTCTCTGGGGCCAACGTCCTGACTTTC. As protein: CASTTLSGANVLTF.

This clone turned up a few times. V and J are TRBV5-1 and TRBJ2-1; 10 bases map to TRBD2. This CDR3 is 16 amino acids long. J lost 5 bases, V lost 4 bases, and 9 bases had no gene match. Germline V CDR1 and CDR2: SGHRS, YFSETQ. The CDR3 loop is CASSLSSGRADNEQFF. The CDR3 bases are TGCGCCAGCAGCCTATCCAGCGGGAGGGCCGACAATGAGCAGTTCTTC.

The V and J genes are TRBV7-8 and TRBJ1-2; possible D gene TRBD1, 6 bases. The CDR3 is 15 residues long. The ends were cut back, 1 base at V and 8 bases at J, with 17 bases in the middle. Germline-derived CDR1 and CDR2 are SGHVS and FQNEAQ. The CDR3 spells CASSLEIRGAQGYTF. CDR3 DNA: TGTGCCAGCAGCTTAGAAATCCGGGGGGCGCAGGGCTACACCTTC. Supplemented by reference TRBV7-8 and TRBJ1-2, the full variable domain reads GAGVSQSPRYKVAKRGQDVALRCDPISGHVSLFWYQQALGQGPEFLTYFQNEAQLDKSGLPSDRFFAERPEGSVSTLKIQRTQQEDSAVYLCASSLEIRGAQGYTFGSGTRLTVV.

The V gene is TRBV7-6, the J gene TRBJ2-2, with 8 positions matching TRBD2. The CDR3 covers 16 residues. Germline V gene lookup returns CDR1 SGHVS and CDR2 FNYEAQ. V lost 7 bases, J lost 3 bases, and 10 bases stayed unmatched. CDR3 coding DNA: TGTGCCAGCACCGCCTCGGGAGGGGGATACACCGGGGAGCTGTTTTTT. Translation gives CASTASGGGYTGELFF.

The chain recombines TRBV27 with TRBJ2-7; TRBD1 matches at 10 bases. The CDR3 extends over 14 amino acids. V dropped 8 bases and J dropped 2; count of bases not matched to a gene: 6. Per the germline V gene, CDR1 is MNHEY and CDR2 is SMNVEV (reference sequence). The DNA of the CDR3 is TGTGCCAGCGGGTTGGGGACAGGGGCCTACGAGCAGTACTTC. Residues: CASGLGTGAYEQYF.